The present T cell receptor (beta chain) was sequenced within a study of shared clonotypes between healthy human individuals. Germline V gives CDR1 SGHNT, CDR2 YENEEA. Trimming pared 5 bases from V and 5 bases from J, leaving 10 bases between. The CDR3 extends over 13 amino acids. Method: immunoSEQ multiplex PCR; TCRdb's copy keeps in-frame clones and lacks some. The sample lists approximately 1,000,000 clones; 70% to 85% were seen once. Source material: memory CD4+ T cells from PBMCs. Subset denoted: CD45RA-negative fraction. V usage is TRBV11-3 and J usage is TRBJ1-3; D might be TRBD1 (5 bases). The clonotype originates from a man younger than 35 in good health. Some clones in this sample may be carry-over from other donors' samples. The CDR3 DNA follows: TGTGCCAGCAGCGGGGGGAACAGAAACACCATATATTTT. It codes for CASSGGNRNTIYF. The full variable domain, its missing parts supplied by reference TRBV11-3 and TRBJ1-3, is EAGVVQSPRYKIIEKKQPVAFWCNPISGHNTLYWYLQNLGQGPELLIRYENEEAVDDSQLPKDRFSAERLKGVDSTLKIQPAELGDSAVYLCASSGGNRNTIYFGEGSWLTVV.